Sequencing of this T cell receptor beta chain was carried out in a study of T-cell memory formation after mild COVID-19. TCRdb redid the calling of the 5' RACE reads with MiXCR, one entry per CDR3 protein. This table holds 300,000 to 350,000 distinct CDR3 sequences, approximately 19% found once. Study findings and constraints: Certain responding clones were present in pre-infection memory, suggesting participation of cross-reactive memory.

Germline assignment: CDR1 SQVTM and CDR2 ANQGSEA. J was trimmed by 7 bases and V by 3 bases; bases with no gene match: 12. The CDR3 runs to 15 residues. About this clonotype: Its cognate antigen is unknown.

The origin of this receptor is a man between 18 and 29 years old who had mild COVID-19 (a few samples of this study predate the infection). Cell type and time point are not known. The source material was PBMCs or a T cell subset sorted from them (not recorded which). The V call is TRBV29-1, the J call TRBJ2-1, with 7 bases lining up with TRBD1. CDR3 nucleotide sequence: TGCAGCGTTGAGCCCGGGACAGTGGGGCTAAATGAGCAGTTCTTC. Its translation is CSVEPGTVGLNEQFF.